A selection of T cell receptor beta chains follows, all from one sample in a study of T-cell memory formation after mild COVID-19. MiXCR, applied by TCRdb to the 5' RACE reads, yields one record per CDR3 protein. The sample includes tens of thousands of distinct CDR3 sequences, around 25% of them seen just once. The specimen sequenced was PBMCs or a T cell subset sorted from them (not recorded which). These TCRs come from a man between 18 and 35 years old who had mild COVID-19 (a few samples of this study predate the infection). Cell type and time point are not known. The CDR3 runs from the conserved cysteine through the conserved F or W. The D gene is left open where the match is weak. Expanded clones are given a class, and other clones once, few, many or no size at all.

>NA|NA|TRBJ1-6|TRBV6-6
CASRTFYNSPLHF
TGTGCCAGCAGAACCTTCTATAATTCACCCCTCCACTTT
>NA|NA|TRBJ1-1|TRBV15
CATSRDGADTEAFF
TGTGCCACCAGCAGAGATGGGGCTGACACTGAAGCTTTCTTT
>NA|NA|TRBJ1-1|TRBV10-1
CASKNYDREAFF
TGCGCCAGCAAGAATTACGACAGGGAAGCTTTCTTT
>few|NA|TRBJ1-1|TRBV5-1
CASSLASANTEAFF
TGCGCCAGCAGCTTGGCCTCAGCGAACACTGAAGCTTTCTTT
>NA|NA|TRBJ1-1|TRBV7-3
CASSWSPGRNTEAFF
TGTGCCAGCAGCTGGTCCCCAGGGAGGAACACTGAAGCTTTCTTT
>NA|NA|TRBJ1-6|TRBV18
CATSLGLWAYNSPLHF
TGTGCCACTTCACTGGGGTTATGGGCCTATAATTCACCCCTCCACTTT
>many|TRBD1|TRBJ2-5|TRBV5-5
CASSHPGQGRETQYF
TGTGCCAGCAGCCACCCGGGACAGGGGAGAGAGACCCAGTACTTC
>few|NA|TRBJ1-1|TRBV3-1
CASSQDLSERSLMNTEAFF
TGTGCCAGCAGCCAAGATTTGTCCGAGAGGAGCCTTATGAACACTGAAGCTTTCTTT
>few|TRBD1|TRBJ2-5|TRBV12-5
CASGRGGAGETQYF
TGTGCTAGTGGTCGAGGGGGCGCTGGGGAGACCCAGTACTTC
>NA|NA|TRBJ2-2|TRBV20-1
CSARGRDFYTGELFF
TGCAGTGCTAGAGGCCGGGACTTCTACACCGGGGAGCTGTTTTTT
>NA|NA|TRBJ1-3|TRBV10-3
CAISEHNSPSGNTIYF
TGTGCCATCAGCGAACATAACAGTCCCTCTGGAAACACCATATATTTT
>few|NA|TRBJ1-1|TRBV7-9
CASGPFWDTEAFF
TGTGCCAGCGGGCCGTTCTGGGACACTGAAGCTTTCTTT
>NA|NA|TRBJ2-2|TRBV6-5
CASSYSLQGGELFF
TGTGCCAGCAGTTACTCTTTGCAGGGCGGGGAGCTGTTTTTT
>NA|NA|TRBJ2-2|TRBV19
CASSIDRNTGELFF
TGTGCCAGTAGTATAGACCGAAACACCGGGGAGCTGTTTTTT
>few|TRBD1|TRBJ2-2|TRBV6-2/TRBV6-3
CASSYSDRGPPGELFF
TGTGCCAGCAGTTACTCCGACAGGGGCCCCCCCGGGGAGCTGTTTTTT
>few|NA|TRBJ1-2|TRBV29-1
CSVDSQGYGYGYTF
TGCAGCGTCGACTCTCAGGGTTATGGCTATGGCTACACCTTC
>NA|NA|TRBJ2-7|TRBV30
CAWSVGRNEQYF
TGTGCCTGGAGTGTAGGAAGGAACGAGCAGTACTTC
>few|NA|TRBJ1-1|TRBV6-5
CASSYSYNTEAFF
TGTGCCAGCAGTTACTCGTACAACACTGAAGCTTTCTTT
>few|TRBD1|TRBJ2-3|TRBV25-1
CASSEQGDMDTQYF
TGTGCCAGCAGTGAGCAGGGGGATATGGATACGCAGTATTTT
>NA|NA|TRBJ2-1|TRBV4-3
CASSHGTGKEFF
TGCGCCAGCAGCCACGGGACCGGGAAGGAGTTCTTC
>NA|NA|TRBJ2-3|TRBV5-1
CASSPERVTDTQYF
TGCGCCAGCTCCCCCGAGCGGGTGACAGATACGCAGTATTTT
>NA|NA|TRBJ1-2|TRBV5-1
CASSEDGRFTF
TGCGCCAGCAGCGAGGACGGACGCTTCACCTTC
>NA|NA|TRBJ2-3|TRBV28
CATYPLSGTSTDTQYF
TGTGCCACCTACCCTTTATCGGGGACTAGCACAGATACGCAGTATTTT